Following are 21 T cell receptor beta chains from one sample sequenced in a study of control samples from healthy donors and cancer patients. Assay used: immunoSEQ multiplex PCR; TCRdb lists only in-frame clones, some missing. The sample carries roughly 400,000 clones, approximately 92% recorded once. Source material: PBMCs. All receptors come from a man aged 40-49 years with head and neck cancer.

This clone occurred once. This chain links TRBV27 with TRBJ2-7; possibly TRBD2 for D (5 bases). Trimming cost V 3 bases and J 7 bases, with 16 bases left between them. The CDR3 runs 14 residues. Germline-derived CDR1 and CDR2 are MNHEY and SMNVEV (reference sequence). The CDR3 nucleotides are TGTGCCAGCAGTTTTTCTAGCAATTGGGGAGAGCAGTACTTC. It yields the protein CASSFSSNWGEQYF.

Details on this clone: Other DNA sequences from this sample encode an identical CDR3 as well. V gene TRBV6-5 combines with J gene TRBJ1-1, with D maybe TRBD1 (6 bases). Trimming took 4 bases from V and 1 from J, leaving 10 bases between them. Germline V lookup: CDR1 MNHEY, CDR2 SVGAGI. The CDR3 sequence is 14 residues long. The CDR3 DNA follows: TGTGCCAGCAGTTCCAGAGGGGGGAACACTGAAGCTTTCTTT. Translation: CASSSRGGNTEAFF.

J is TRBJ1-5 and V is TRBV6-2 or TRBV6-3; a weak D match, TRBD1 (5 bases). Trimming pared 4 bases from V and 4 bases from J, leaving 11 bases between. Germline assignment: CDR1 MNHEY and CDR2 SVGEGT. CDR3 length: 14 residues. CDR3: CASSWRGSNQPQHF. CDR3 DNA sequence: TGTGCCAGCAGTTGGAGGGGTAGTAATCAGCCCCAGCATTTT.

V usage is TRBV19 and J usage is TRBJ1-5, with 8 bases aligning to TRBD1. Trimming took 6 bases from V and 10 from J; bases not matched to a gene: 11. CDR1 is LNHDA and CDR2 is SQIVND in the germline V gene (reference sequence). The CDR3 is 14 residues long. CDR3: CASSQQGGPPPQHF. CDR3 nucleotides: TGTGCCAGTAGCCAACAGGGGGGGCCCCCTCCCCAGCATTTT. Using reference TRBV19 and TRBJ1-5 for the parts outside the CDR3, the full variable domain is DGGITQSPKYLFRKEGQNVTLSCEQNLNHDAMYWYRQDPGQGLRLIYYSQIVNDFQKGDIAEGYSVSREKKESFPLTVTSAQKNPTAFYLCASSQQGGPPPQHFGDGTRLSIL.

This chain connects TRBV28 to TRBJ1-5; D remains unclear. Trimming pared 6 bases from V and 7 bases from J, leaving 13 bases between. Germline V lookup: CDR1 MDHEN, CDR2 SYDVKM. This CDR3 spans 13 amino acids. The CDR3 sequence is CASRQNTDQPQHF. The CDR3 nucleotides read TGTGCCAGCAGACAGAACACCGACCAGCCCCAGCATTTT.

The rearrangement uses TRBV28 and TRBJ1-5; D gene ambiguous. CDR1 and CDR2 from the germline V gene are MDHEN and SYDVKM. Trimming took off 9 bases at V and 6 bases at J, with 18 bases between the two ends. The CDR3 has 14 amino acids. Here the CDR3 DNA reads TGTGCCAGTAGAATTTTGGGGTTGTTTCAGCCCCAGCATTTT. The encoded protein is CASRILGLFQPQHF.

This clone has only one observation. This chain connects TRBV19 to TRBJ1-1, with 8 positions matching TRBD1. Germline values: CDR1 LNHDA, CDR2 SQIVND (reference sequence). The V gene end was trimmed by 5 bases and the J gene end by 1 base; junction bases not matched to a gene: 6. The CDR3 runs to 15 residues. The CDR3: CASSLSGQGNTEAFF. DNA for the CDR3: TGTGCCAGTAGTCTCTCTGGACAGGGGAACACTGAAGCTTTCTTT.

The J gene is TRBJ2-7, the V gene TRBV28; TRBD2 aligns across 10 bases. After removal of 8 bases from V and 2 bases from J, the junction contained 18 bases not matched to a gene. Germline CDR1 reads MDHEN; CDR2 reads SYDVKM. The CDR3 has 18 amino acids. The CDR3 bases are TGTGCCAGCGGCTATTGGGTAGCGGGGGGTTTCCTGCCCTACGAGCAGTACTTC. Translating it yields CASGYWVAGGFLPYEQYF.

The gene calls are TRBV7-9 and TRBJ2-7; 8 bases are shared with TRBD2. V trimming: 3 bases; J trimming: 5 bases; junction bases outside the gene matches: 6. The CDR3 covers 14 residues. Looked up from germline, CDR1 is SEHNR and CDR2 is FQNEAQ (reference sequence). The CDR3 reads CASSFGGGSDEQYF. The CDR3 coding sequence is TGTGCCAGCAGCTTCGGGGGGGGATCCGACGAGCAGTACTTC.

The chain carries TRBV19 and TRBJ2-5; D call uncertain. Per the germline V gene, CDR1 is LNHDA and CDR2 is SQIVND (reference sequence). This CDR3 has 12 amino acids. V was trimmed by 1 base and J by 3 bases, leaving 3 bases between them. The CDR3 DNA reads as TGTGCCAGTAGTATAGCCAAAGAGACCCAGTACTTC. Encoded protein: CASSIAKETQYF.

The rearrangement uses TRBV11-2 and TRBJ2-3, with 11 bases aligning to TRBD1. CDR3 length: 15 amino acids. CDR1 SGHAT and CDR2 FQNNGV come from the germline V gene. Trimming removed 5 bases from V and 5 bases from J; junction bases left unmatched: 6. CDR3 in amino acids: CASSPGQGVGDTQYF. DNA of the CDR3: TGTGCCAGCAGCCCGGGACAGGGGGTAGGAGATACGCAGTATTTT.

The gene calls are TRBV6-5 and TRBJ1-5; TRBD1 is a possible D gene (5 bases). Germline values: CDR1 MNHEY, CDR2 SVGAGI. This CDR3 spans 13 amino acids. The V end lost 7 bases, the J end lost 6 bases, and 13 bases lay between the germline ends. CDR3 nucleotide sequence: TGTGCCAGCACCCAGGGCCTGGGTCAGCCCCAGCATTTT. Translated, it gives CASTQGLGQPQHF.

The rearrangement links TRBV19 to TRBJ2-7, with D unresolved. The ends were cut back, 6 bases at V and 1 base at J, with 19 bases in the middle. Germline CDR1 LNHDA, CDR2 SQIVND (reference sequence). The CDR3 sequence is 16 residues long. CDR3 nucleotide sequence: TGTGCCAGTAGCCCCCAACAGTACCTTCCATCCTACGAGCAGTACTTC. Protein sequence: CASSPQQYLPSYEQYF. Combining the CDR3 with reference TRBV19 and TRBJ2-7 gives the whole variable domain DGGITQSPKYLFRKEGQNVTLSCEQNLNHDAMYWYRQDPGQGLRLIYYSQIVNDFQKGDIAEGYSVSREKKESFPLTVTSAQKNPTAFYLCASSPQQYLPSYEQYFGPGTRLTVT.

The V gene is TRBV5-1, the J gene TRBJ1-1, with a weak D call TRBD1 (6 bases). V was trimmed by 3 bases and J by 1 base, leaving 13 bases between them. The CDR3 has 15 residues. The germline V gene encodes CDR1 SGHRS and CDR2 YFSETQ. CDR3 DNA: TGCGCCAGCAGCTACACTGGACAGCCGAACACTGAAGCTTTCTTT. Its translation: CASSYTGQPNTEAFF.

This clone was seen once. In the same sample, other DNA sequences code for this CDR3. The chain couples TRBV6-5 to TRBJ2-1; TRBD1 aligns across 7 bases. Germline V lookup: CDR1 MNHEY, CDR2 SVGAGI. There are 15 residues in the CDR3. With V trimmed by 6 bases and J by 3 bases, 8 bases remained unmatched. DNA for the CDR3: TGTGCCAGCAGCCTCGACAGGGACAGCTACAATGAGCAGTTCTTC. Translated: CASSLDRDSYNEQFF.

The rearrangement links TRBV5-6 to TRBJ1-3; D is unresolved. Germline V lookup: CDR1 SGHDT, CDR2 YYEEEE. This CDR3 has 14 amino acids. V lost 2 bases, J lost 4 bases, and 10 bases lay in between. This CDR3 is CASSFRSLGNTIYF. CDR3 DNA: TGTGCCAGCAGCTTCAGGTCGCTGGGAAACACCATATATTTT.

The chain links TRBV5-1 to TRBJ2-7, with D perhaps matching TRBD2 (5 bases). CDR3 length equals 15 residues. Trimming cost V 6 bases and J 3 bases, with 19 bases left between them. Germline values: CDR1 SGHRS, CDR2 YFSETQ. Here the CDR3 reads CASTEGDLNSYEQYF. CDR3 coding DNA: TGCGCCAGCACCGAGGGCGACCTAAACAGCTACGAGCAGTACTTC.

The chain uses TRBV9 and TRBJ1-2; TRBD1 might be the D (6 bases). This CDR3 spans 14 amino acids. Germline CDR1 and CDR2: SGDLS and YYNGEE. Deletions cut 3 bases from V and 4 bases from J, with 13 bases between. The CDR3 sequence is CASSEQGNFYGYTF. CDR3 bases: TGTGCCAGCAGCGAACAGGGTAATTTCTATGGCTACACCTTC.

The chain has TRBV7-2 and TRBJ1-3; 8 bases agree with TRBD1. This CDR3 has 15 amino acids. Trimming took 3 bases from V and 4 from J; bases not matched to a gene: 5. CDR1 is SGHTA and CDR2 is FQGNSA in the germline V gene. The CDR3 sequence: CASSFPTGDGNTIYF. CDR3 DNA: TGTGCCAGCAGCTTCCCGACAGGGGACGGAAACACCATATATTTT.

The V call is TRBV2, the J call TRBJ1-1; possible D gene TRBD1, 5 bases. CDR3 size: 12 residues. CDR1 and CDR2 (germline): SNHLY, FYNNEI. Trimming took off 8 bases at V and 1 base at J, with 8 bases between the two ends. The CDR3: CASLGQNTEAFF. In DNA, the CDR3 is TGTGCCAGCCTGGGGCAGAACACTGAAGCTTTCTTT.

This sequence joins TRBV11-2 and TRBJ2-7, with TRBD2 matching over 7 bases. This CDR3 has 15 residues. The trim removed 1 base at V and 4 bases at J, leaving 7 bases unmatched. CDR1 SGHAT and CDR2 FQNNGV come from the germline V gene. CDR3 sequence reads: CASSLVSGPWYEQYF. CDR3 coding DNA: TGTGCCAGCAGCTTAGTTAGCGGGCCGTGGTACGAGCAGTACTTC.